This T cell receptor (beta chain) emerged from a study of blood T cell repertoires in COVID-19. Study summary: COVID-19 samples collected from the United States, Italy and Spain covered acute and convalescent phases. PBMCs, B-cell-depleted T cells, or T cells provided the cDNA or gDNA that made up the material.

CDR1 is SGHTA, CDR2 FQGTGA, per germline. The length of the CDR3 is 16 residues. Deletions cut 0 bases from V and 2 bases from J, with 10 bases between. Method: immunoSEQ multiplex PCR; TCRdb's copy keeps in-frame clones and lacks some. The sample includes nearly 35,000 clones, approximately 93% of them seen just once. The sequence was collected from a human donor in a cohort sampled during active COVID-19. The chain employs TRBV7-3 and TRBJ2-2, with D perhaps TRBD1 (5 bases). The source material was peripheral blood. CDR3 sequence reads: CASSLTSTGNTGELFF. DNA of the CDR3: TGTGCCAGCAGCTTAACCAGCACAGGAAACACCGGGGAGCTGTTTTTT.